This T cell receptor (beta chain) was found in a study of technical replicates of blood from a few donors. Measured with immunoSEQ multiplex PCR; TCRdb has only the in-frame clones, and not every one. Of fewer than 100,000 clones listed, 90% to 95% are singletons. This TCR was sampled from a human donor in good health. Material: T cells isolated from PBMCs.

The CDR3 sequence is CSSSGTGGRTYNEQFF. In DNA, the CDR3 is TGCAGCTCGTCCGGGACAGGGGGTAGGACCTACAATGAGCAGTTCTTC. The V call is TRBV29-1, the J call TRBJ2-1, with 11 bases fitting TRBD1. The germline CDR1 and CDR2 sequences are SQVTM and ANQGSEA. V trimming: 8 bases; J trimming: 2 bases; junction bases outside the gene matches: 11. This CDR3 has 16 amino acids.